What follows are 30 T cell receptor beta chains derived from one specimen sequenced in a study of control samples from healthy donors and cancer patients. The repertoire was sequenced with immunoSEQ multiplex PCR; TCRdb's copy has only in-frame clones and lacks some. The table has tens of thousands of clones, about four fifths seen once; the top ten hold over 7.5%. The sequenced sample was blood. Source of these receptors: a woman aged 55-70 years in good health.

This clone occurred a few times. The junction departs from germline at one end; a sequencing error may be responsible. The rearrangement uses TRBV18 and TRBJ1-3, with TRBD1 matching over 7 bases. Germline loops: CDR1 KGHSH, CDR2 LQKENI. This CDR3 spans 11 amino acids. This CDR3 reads CASSTTGDRDF. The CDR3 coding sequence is TGTGCCAGCTCAACCACCGGGGACAGAGATTTT.

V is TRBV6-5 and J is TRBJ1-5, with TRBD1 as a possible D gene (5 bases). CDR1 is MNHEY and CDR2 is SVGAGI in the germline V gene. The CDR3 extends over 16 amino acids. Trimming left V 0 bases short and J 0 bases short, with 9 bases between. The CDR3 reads CASSYSGPYSNQPQHF. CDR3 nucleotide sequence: TGTGCCAGCAGTTACTCGGGGCCATATAGCAATCAGCCCCAGCATTTT.

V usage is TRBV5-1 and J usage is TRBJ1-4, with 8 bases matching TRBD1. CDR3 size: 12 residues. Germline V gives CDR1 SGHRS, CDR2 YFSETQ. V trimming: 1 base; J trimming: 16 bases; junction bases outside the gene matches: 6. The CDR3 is CASSLSGQAQFF. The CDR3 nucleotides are TGCGCCAGCAGCTTGTCGGGACAGGCTCAGTTTTTT. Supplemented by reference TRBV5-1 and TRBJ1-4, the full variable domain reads KAGVTQTPRYLIKTRGQQVTLSCSPISGHRSVSWYQQTPGQGLQFLFEYFSETQRNKGNFPGRFSGRQFSNSRSEMNVSTLELGDSALYLCASSLSGQAQFFGSGTQLSVL.

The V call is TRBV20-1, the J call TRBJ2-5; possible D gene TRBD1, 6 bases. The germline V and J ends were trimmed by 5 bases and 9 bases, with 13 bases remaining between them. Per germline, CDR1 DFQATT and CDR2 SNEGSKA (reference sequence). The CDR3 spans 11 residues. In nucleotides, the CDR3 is TGCAGTGCTGACATACAGGGTCCCCAGTACTTC. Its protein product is CSADIQGPQYF.

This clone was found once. The CDR3 is CASSFSWEEGLSGPTYEQYF. The CDR3 region has the DNA TGTGCCAGCAGTTTCTCCTGGGAGGAGGGGTTGAGCGGACCCACCTACGAGCAGTACTTC. The rearrangement links TRBV6-2 or TRBV6-3 to TRBJ2-7, with a possible D match to TRBD2 (6 bases). Per the germline V gene, CDR1 is MNHEY and CDR2 is SVGEGT. The CDR3 spans 20 residues. V was cut by 4 bases and J by 2 bases, with 30 bases left in between.

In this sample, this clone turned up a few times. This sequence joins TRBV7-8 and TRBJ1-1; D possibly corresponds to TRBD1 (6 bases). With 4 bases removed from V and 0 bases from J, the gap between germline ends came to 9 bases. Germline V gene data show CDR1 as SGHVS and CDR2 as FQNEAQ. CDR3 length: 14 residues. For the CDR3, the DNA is TGTGCCAGCAGCTCGACAGGCATGAACACTGAAGCTTTCTTT. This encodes CASSSTGMNTEAFF.

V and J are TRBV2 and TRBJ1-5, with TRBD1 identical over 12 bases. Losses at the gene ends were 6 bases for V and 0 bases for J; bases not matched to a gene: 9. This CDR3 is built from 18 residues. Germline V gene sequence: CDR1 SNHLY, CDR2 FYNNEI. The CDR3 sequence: CASSTPGQGALSNQPQHF. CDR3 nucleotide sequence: TGTGCCAGCAGCACCCCGGGACAGGGGGCCCTTAGCAATCAGCCCCAGCATTTT.

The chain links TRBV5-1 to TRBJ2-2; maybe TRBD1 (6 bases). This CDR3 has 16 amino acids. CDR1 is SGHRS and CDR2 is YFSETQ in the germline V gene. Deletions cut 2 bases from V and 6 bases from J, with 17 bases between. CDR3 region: CASSLSGTLSAGELFF. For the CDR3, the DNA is TGCGCCAGCAGCTTATCCGGGACACTTTCGGCCGGGGAGCTGTTTTTT.

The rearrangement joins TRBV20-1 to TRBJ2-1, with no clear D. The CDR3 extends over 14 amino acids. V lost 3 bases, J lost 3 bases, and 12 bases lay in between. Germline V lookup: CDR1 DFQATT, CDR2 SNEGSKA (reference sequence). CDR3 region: CSASRSPFYNEQFF. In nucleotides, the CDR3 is TGCAGTGCTAGTCGGTCCCCGTTCTACAATGAGCAGTTCTTC.

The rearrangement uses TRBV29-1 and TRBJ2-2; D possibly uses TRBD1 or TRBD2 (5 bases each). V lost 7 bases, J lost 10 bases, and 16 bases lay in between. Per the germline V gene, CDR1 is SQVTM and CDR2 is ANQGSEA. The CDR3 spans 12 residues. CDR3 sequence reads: CSARGQGKELFF. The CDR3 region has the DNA TGCAGCGCACGAGGGCAGGGCAAGGAGCTGTTTTTT.

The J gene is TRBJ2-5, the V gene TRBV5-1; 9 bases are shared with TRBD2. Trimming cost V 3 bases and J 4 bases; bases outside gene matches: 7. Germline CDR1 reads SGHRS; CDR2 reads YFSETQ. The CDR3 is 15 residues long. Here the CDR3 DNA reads TGCGCCAGCAGCTCCCGCCCGACTAGCGGAGAGACCCAGTACTTC. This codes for CASSSRPTSGETQYF.

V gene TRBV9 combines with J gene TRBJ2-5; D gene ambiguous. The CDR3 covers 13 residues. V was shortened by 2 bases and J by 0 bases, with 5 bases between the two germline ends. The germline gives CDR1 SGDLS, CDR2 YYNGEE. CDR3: CASSVRNQETQYF. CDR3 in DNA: TGTGCCAGCAGCGTCCGCAACCAAGAGACCCAGTACTTC.

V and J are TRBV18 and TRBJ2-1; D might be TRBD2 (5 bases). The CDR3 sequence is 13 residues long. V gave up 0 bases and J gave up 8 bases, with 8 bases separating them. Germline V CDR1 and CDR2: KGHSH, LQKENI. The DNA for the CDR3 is TGTGCCAGCTCACCACCGGTCGGGGATGAGCAGTTCTTC. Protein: CASSPPVGDEQFF.

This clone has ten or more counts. CDR3 nucleotide sequence: TGCGCCAGCAGCTTGCAGGGGGAGAGAGATACGCAGTATTTT. This codes for CASSLQGERDTQYF. The chain is built from TRBV5-1 and TRBJ2-3; 7 bases map to TRBD1. The CDR3 sequence is 14 residues long. Trimming took 1 base from V and 5 from J; bases not matched to a gene: 4. CDR1 is SGHRS and CDR2 is YFSETQ in the germline V gene.

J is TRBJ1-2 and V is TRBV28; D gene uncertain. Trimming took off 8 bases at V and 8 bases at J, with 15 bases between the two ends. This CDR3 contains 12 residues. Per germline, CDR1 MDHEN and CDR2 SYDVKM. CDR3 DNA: TGTGCCAGCTCACAGCTGGGAGGGGGCTACACCTTC. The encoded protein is CASSQLGGGYTF.

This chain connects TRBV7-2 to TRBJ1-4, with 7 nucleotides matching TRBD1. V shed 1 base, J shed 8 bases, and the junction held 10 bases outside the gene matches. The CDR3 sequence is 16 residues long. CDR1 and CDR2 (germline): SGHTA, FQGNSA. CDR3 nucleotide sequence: TGTGCCAGCAGCTTAGATACGACAGGGAGGAGGGAAAAACTGTTTTTT. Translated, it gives CASSLDTTGRREKLFF.

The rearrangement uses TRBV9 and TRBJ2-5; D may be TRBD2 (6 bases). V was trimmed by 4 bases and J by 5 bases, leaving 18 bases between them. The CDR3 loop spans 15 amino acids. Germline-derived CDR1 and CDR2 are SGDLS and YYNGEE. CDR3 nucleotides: TGTGCCAGCAGCTCCCGGGCCGCCCGGGGGGAGACCCAGTACTTC. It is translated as CASSSRAARGETQYF.

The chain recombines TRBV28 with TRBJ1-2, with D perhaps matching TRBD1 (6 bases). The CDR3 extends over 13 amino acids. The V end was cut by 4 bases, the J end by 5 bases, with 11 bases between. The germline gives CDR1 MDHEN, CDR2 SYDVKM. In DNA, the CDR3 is TGTGCCAGCAGTTCTTTTGGACAGTATGGCTACACCTTC. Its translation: CASSSFGQYGYTF.

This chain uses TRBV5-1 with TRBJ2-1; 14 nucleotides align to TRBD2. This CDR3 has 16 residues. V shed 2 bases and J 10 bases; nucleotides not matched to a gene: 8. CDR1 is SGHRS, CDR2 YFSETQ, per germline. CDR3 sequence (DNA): TGCGCCAGCAGCTTACACGGGACTAGCGGGAGCCGGGAGCAGTTCTTC. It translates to CASSLHGTSGSREQFF.

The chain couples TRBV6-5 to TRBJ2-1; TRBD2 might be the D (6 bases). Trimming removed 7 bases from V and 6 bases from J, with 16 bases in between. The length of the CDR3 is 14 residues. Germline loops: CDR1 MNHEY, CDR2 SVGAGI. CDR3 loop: CASIEWGGGNEQFF. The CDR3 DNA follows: TGTGCCAGCATAGAATGGGGAGGCGGCAATGAGCAGTTCTTC.

CDR3 in amino acids: CASSLTGTGQAEQYF. The CDR3 DNA reads TGCGCCAGCAGCTTGACCGGGACAGGGCAGGCCGAGCAGTACTTC. The chain recombines TRBV5-1 with TRBJ2-7; 9 nucleotides align to TRBD1. Germline V gene sequence: CDR1 SGHRS, CDR2 YFSETQ. The CDR3 extends over 15 amino acids. V lost 1 base, J lost 6 bases, and 8 bases stayed unmatched.

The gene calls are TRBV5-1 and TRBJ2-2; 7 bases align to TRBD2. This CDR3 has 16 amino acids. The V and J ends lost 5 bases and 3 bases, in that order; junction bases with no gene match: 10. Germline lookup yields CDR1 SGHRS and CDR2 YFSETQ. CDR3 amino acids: CASSYPGGLHTGELFF. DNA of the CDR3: TGCGCCAGCAGTTATCCGGGGGGACTCCACACCGGGGAGCTGTTTTTT.

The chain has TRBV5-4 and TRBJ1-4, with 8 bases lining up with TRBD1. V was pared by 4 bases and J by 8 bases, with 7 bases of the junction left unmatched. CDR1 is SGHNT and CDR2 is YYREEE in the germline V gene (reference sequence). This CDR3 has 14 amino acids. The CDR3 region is CASSADRVREKLFF. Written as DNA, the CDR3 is TGTGCCAGCAGCGCGGACAGGGTCCGCGAAAAACTGTTTTTT.

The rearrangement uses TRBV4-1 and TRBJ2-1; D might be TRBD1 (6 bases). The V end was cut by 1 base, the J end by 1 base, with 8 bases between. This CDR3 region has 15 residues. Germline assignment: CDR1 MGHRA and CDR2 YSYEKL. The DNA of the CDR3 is TGCGCCAGCAGCCAAGTACAGGGATCCTACAATGAGCAGTTCTTC. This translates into CASSQVQGSYNEQFF.

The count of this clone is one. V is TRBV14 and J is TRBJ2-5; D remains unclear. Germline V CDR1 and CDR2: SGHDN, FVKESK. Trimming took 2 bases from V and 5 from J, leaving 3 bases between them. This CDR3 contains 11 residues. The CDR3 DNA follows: TGTGCCAGCAGCCAAAGCGAGACCCAGTACTTC. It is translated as CASSQSETQYF.

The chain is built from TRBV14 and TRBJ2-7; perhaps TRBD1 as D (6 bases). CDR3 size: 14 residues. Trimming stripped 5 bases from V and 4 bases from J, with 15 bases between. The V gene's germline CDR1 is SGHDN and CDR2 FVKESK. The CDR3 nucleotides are TGTGCCAGCAGCTCAACAAGAGGGGGATACGAGCAGTACTTC. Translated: CASSSTRGGYEQYF. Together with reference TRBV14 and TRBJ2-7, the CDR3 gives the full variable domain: EAGVTQFPSHSVIEKGQTVTLRCDPISGHDNLYWYRRVMGKEIKFLLHFVKESKQDESGMPNNRFLAERTGGTYSTLKVQPAELEDSGVYFCASSSTRGGYEQYFGPGTRLTVT.

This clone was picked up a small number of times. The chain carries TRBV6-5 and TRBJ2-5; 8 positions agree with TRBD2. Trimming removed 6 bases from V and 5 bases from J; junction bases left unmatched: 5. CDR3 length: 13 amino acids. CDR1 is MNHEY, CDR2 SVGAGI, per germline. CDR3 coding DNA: TGTGCCAGCAGCCGGGAGGGCCATGAGACCCAGTACTTC. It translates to CASSREGHETQYF.

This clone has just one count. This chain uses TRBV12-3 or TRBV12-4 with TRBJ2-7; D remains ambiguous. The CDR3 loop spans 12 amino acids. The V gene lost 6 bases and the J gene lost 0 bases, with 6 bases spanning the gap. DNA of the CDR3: TGTGCCAGCAGCCTAATCTCCTACGAGCAGTACTTC. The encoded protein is CASSLISYEQYF.

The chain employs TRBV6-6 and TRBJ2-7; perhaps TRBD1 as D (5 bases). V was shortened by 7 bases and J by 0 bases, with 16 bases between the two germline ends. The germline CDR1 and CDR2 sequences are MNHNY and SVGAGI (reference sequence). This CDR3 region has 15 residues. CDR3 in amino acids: CASTTPGASSYEQYF. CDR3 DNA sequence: TGTGCCAGCACCACCCCTGGGGCGAGCTCCTACGAGCAGTACTTC.

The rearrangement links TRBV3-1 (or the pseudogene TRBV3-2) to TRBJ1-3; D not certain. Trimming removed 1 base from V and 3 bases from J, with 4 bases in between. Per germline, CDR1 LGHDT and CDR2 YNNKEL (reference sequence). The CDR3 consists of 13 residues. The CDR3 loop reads CASSQGIGNTIYF. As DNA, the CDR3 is TGTGCCAGCAGCCAAGGGATTGGAAACACCATATATTTT.